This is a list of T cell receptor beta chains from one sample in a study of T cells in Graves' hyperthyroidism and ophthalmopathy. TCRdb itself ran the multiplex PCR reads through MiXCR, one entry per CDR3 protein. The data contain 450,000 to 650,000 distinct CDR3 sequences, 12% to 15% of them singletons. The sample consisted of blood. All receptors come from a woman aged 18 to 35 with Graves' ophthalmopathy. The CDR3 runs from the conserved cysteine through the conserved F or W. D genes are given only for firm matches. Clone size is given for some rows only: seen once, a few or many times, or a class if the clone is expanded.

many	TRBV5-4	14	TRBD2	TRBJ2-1	CASSSGGPYNEQFF	TGTGCCAGCAGTTCGGGAGGGCCCTACAATGAGCAGTTCTTC
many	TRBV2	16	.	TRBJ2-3	CASSEARQPFTDTQYF	TGTGCCAGCAGTGAAGCCCGGCAGCCCTTCACAGATACGCAGTATTTT
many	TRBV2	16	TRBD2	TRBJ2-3	CASPGPTSGRADTQYF	TGTGCCAGCCCTGGTCCAACTAGCGGGAGGGCAGATACGCAGTATTTT
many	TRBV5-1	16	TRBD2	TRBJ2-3	CASSLAGLASTDTQYF	TGCGCCAGCAGCTTGGCCGGACTAGCGTCCACAGATACGCAGTATTTT
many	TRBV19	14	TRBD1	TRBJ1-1	CASSRTGPGTEAFF	TGTGCCAGTAGTAGGACAGGGCCTGGCACTGAAGCTTTCTTT
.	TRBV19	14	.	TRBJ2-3	CASSASDYTDTQYF	TGTGCCAGTAGTGCGTCGGACTACACAGATACGCAGTATTTT
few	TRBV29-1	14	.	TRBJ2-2	CSVFGGRGERELFF	TGCAGCGTTTTTGGGGGCAGGGGGGAAAGGGAGCTGTTTTTT
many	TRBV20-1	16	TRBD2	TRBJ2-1	CSARVIAGGGYNEQFF	TGCAGTGCTAGAGTTATAGCGGGAGGTGGGTACAATGAGCAGTTCTTC
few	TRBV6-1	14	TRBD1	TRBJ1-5	CASRSGQTDQPQHF	TGTGCCAGCAGGTCGGGACAGACTGATCAGCCCCAGCATTTT
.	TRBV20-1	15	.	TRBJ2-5	CSARLAEEGVETQYF	TGCAGTGCTAGACTAGCGGAGGAGGGGGTCGAGACCCAGTACTTC
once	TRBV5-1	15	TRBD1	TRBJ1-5	CASSSTGAINQPQHF	TGCGCCAGCAGCTCTACAGGGGCGATCAATCAGCCCCAGCATTTT
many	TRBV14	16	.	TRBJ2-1	CASSQRLLSSYNEQFF	TGTGCCAGCAGCCAACGTCTGCTTAGCTCCTACAATGAGCAGTTCTTC
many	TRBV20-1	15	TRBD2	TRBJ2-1	CSTLTGTSAYNEQFF	TGCAGTACACTTACCGGGACTAGCGCCTACAATGAGCAGTTCTTC
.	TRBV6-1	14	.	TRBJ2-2	CASNYGGGNGELFF	TGTGCCAGCAATTACGGTGGAGGCAACGGGGAGCTGTTTTTT
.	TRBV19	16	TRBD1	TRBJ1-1	CASRLGTGSVNTEAFF	TGTGCCAGTAGGTTAGGGACAGGGAGTGTGAACACTGAAGCTTTCTTT
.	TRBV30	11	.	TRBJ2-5	CAWNRQETQYF	TGTGCCTGGAATCGCCAAGAGACCCAGTACTTC
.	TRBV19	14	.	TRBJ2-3	CASSIAGGSDTQYF	TGTGCCAGTAGTATAGCCGGGGGTTCAGATACGCAGTATTTT
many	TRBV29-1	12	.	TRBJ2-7	CSVEGGRNEQYF	TGCAGCGTTGAAGGGGGGAGGAACGAGCAGTACTTC
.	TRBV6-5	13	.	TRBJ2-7	CASSSHRVGEQYF	TGTGCCAGCAGTTCCCACAGGGTGGGCGAGCAGTACTTC
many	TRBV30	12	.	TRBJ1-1	CAWNQGRGVAFF	TGTGCCTGGAACCAGGGGCGGGGGGTTGCTTTCTTT
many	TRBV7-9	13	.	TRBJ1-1	CASSHRPNTEAFF	TGTGCCAGCAGTCACAGGCCGAACACTGAAGCTTTCTTT
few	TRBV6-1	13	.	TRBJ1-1	CASSSSTGTEAFF	TGTGCCAGCAGTTCGAGCACAGGCACTGAAGCTTTCTTT
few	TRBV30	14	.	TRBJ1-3	CAWGVGVSGNTIYF	TGTGCCTGGGGGGTAGGAGTCTCTGGAAACACCATATATTTT
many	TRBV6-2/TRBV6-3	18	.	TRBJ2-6	CASSPARPPYSGANVLTF	TGTGCCAGCAGCCCGGCCCGGCCACCTTACTCTGGGGCCAACGTCCTGACTTTC
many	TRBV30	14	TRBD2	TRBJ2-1	CALIPGLNYNEQFF	TGTGCCTTAATCCCGGGACTAAACTACAATGAGCAGTTCTTC
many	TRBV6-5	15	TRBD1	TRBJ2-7	CASSYSPGQIYEQYF	TGTGCCAGCAGTTACTCGCCGGGACAGATTTACGAGCAGTACTTC
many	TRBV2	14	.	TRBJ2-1	CASRTETPYNEQFF	TGTGCCAGCAGGACAGAAACCCCCTACAATGAGCAGTTCTTC
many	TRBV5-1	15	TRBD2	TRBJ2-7	CASSLRLAASYEQYF	TGCGCCAGCAGCTTACGGCTAGCGGCGTCCTACGAGCAGTACTTC
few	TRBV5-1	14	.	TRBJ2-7	CASSLGAANYEQYF	TGCGCCAGCAGCTTGGGAGCGGCTAACTACGAGCAGTACTTC
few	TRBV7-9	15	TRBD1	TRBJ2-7	CASSQGTGVSYEQYF	TGTGCCAGCAGCCAAGGGACAGGGGTGTCCTACGAGCAGTACTTC
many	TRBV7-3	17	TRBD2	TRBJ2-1	CASSLTGRDWGGNEQFF	TGTGCCAGCAGCTTAACAGGCCGGGACTGGGGGGGGAATGAGCAGTTCTTC
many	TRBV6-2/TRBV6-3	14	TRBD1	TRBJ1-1	CASSYEGARTEAFF	TGTGCCAGCAGTTACGAGGGGGCTAGGACTGAAGCTTTCTTT
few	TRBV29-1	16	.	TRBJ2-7	CSVRRSTEGLPYEQYF	TGCAGCGTTCGCCGCTCGACAGAGGGTTTGCCCTACGAGCAGTACTTC
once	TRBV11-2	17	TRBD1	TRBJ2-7	CASSLGVRGQSNYEQYF	TGTGCCAGCAGCTTAGGGGTTCGGGGACAGAGTAACTACGAGCAGTACTTC
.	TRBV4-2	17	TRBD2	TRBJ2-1	CASSHRRASGRGDEQFF	TGTGCCAGCAGCCACCGAAGAGCTAGCGGGAGGGGAGATGAGCAGTTCTTC
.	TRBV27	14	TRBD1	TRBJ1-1	CASSSKTGETEAFF	TGTGCCAGCAGTTCAAAAACAGGGGAGACTGAAGCTTTCTTT
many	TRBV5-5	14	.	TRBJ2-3	CASSGLGGTDTQYF	TGTGCCAGCAGCGGCCTCGGAGGGACAGATACGCAGTATTTT
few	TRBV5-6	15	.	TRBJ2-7	CASSFTRDFPYEQYF	TGTGCCAGCAGCTTTACCCGGGACTTTCCCTACGAGCAGTACTTC
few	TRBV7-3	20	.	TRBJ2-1	CASSFYVVWVLLGTYNEQLF	TGTGCCAGCAGCTTCTATGTTGTGTGGGTCCTCTTGGGCACCTACAATGAGCAGCTCTTC
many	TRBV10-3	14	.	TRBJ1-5	CAISRDGPDQPQHF	TGTGCCATCAGTCGGGACGGCCCCGATCAGCCCCAGCATTTT
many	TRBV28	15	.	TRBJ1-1	CASSFVSRDDTEAFF	TGTGCCAGCAGCTTCGTATCCAGGGATGACACTGAAGCTTTCTTT
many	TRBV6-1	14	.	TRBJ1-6	CASTTGGFNSPLHF	TGTGCCAGCACGACGGGAGGATTTAATTCACCCCTCCACTTT
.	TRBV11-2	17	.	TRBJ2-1	CASSPPDYVTIYNEQFF	TGTGCCAGCAGCCCACCCGACTACGTCACAATTTACAATGAGCAGTTCTTC
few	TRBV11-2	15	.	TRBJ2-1	CASSLVLVERSGRFF	TGTGCCAGCAGCTTAGTTCTTGTCGAGCGGTCGGGCCGTTTCTTC
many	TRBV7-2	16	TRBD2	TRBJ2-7	CASSLWGLASTYEQYF	TGTGCCAGCAGCTTATGGGGACTAGCTTCTACCTACGAGCAGTACTTC
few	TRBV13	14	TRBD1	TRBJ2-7	CASSLEGAVYEQYF	TGTGCCAGCAGCTTAGAGGGGGCGGTCTACGAGCAGTACTTC